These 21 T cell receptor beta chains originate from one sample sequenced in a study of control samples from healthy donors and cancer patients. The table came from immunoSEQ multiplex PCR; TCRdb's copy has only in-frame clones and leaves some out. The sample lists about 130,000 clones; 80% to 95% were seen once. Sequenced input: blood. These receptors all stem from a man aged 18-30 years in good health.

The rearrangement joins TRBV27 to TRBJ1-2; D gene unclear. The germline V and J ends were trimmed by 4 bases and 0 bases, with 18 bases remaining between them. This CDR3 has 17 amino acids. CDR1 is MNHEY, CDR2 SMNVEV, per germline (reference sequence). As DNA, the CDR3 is TGTGCCAGCAGTTCCACCCCCGGCAGGACCCCTAACTATGGCTACACCTTC. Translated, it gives CASSSTPGRTPNYGYTF.

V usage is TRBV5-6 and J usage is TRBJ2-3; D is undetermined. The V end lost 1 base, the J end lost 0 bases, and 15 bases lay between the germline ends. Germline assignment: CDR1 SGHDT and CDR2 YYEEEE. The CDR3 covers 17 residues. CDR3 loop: CASSLPRLGFSTDTQYF. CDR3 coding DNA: TGTGCCAGCAGCTTGCCCCGACTCGGATTTAGCACAGATACGCAGTATTTT.

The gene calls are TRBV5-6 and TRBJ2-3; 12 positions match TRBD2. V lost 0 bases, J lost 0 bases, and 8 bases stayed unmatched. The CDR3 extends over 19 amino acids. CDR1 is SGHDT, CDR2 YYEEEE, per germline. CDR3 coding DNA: TGTGCCAGCAGCTTGGGACTAGCGGGGGACCTACATAGCACAGATACGCAGTATTTT. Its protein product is CASSLGLAGDLHSTDTQYF.

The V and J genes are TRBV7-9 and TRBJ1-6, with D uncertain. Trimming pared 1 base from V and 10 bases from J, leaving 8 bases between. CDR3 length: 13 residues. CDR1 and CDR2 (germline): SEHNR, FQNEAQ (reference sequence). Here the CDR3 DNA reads TGTGCCAGCAGCTTAGGTCAATACTCACCCCTCCACTTT. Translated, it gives CASSLGQYSPLHF.

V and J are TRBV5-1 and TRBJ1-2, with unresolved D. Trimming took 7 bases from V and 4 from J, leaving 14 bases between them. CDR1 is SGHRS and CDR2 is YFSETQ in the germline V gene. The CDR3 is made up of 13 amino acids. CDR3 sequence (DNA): TGCGCCAGCTCCACAGACGGAACCTATGGCTACACCTTC. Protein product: CASSTDGTYGYTF.

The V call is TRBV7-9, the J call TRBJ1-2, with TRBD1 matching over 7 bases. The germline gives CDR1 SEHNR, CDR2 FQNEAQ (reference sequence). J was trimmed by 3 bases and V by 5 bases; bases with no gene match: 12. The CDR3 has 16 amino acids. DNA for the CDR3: TGTGCCAGCAGCCAACCCTACAGGGGCAAATACTATGGCTACACCTTC. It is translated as CASSQPYRGKYYGYTF.

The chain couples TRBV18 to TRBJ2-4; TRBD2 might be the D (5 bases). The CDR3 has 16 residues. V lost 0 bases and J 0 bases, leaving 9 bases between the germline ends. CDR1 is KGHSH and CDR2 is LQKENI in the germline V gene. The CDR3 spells CASSPPIGLAKNIQYF. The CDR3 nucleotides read TGTGCCAGCTCACCACCGATCGGACTAGCCAAAAACATTCAGTACTTC.

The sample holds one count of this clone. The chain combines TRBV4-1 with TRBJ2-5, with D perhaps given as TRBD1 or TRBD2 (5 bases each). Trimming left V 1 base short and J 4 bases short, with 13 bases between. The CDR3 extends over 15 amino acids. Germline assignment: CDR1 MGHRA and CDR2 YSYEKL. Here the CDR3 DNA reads TGCGCCAGCAGCCAAGTAGGGACCCGAGGAGAGACCCAGTACTTC. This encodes CASSQVGTRGETQYF.

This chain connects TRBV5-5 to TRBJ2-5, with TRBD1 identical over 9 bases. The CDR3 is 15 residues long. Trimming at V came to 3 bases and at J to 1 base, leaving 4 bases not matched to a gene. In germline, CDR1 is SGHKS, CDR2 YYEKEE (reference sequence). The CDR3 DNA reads TGTGCCAGCAGCTGGGGGACAGGGAGCCAAGAGACCCAGTACTTC. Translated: CASSWGTGSQETQYF.

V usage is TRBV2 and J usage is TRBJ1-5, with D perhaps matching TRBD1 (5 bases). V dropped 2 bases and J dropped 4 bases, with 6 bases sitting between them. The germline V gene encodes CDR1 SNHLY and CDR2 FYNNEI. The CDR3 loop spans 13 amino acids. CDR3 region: CASSESGNQPQHF. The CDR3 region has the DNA TGTGCCAGCAGTGAATCAGGGAATCAGCCCCAGCATTTT.

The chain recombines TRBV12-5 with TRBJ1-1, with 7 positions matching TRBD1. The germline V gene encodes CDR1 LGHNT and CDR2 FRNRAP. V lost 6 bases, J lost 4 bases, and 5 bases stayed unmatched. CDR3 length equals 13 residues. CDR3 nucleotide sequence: TGTGCTAGTGGGCAATCAGGGGGCACTGAAGCTTTCTTT. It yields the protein CASGQSGGTEAFF.

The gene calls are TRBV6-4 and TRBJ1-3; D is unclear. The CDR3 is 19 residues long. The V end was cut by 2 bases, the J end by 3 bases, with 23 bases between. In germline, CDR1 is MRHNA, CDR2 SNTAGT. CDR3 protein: CASSDPSSSEQTFGNTIYF. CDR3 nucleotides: TGTGCCAGCAGTGACCCCTCCTCGTCCGAACAAACCTTTGGAAACACCATATATTTT.

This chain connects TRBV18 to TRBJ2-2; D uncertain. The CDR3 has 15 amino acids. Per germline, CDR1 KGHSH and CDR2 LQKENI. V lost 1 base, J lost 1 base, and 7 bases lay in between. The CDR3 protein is CASSPRPVNTGELFF. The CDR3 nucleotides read TGTGCCAGCTCACCACGACCCGTGAACACCGGGGAGCTGTTTTTT.

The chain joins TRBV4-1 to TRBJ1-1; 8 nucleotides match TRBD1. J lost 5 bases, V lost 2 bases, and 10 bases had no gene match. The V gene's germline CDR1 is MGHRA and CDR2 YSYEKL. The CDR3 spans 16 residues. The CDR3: CASSQPGTGFGTEAFF. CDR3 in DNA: TGCGCCAGCAGCCAACCCGGGACAGGCTTTGGGACTGAAGCTTTCTTT.

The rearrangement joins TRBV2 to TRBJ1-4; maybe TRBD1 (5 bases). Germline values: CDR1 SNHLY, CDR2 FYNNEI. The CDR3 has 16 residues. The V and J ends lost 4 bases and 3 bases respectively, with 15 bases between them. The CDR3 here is CASSVGTAKPNEKLFF. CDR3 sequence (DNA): TGTGCCAGCAGTGTTGGGACGGCGAAGCCTAATGAAAAACTGTTTTTT.

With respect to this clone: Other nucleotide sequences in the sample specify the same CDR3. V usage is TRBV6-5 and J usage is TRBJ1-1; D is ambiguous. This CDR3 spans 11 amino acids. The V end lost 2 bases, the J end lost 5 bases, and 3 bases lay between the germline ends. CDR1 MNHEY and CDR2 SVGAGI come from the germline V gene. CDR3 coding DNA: TGTGCCAGCAGTTACGGGACTGAAGCTTTCTTT. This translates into CASSYGTEAFF.

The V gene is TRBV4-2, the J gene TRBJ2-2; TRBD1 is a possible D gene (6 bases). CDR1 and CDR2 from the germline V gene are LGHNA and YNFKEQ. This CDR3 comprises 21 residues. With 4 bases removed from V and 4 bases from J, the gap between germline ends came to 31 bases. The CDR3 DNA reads TGTGCCAGCAGCCCAGCGTCCCCGGGACACATAATAGTTCGCGGCACCGGGGAGCTGTTTTTT. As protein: CASSPASPGHIIVRGTGELFF.

The CDR3 coding sequence is TGCGCCAGCAGTCAGGCCACTTACACTGAAGCTTTCTTT. Protein: CASSQATYTEAFF. V gene TRBV5-1 combines with J gene TRBJ1-1; D ambiguous. This CDR3 has 13 residues. Germline V gene data show CDR1 as SGHRS and CDR2 as YFSETQ. V lost 5 bases, J lost 3 bases, and 11 bases lay in between.

The CDR3: CASSHRQGHKNIQYF. The CDR3 nucleotides read TGTGCCAGCAGCCACAGACAGGGCCACAAAAACATTCAGTACTTC. The chain links TRBV14 to TRBJ2-4, with 7 bases that match TRBD1. J lost 3 bases, V lost 3 bases, and 5 bases had no gene match. The length of the CDR3 is 15 residues. CDR1 and CDR2 from the germline V gene are SGHDN and FVKESK.

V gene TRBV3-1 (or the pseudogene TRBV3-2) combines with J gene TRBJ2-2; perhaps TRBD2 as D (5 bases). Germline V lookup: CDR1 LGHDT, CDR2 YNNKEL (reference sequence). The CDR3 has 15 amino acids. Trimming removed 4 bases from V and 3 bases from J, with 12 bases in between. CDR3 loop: CASSPRFGDTGELFF. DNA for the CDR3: TGTGCCAGCAGCCCCCGTTTCGGGGACACCGGGGAGCTGTTTTTT.

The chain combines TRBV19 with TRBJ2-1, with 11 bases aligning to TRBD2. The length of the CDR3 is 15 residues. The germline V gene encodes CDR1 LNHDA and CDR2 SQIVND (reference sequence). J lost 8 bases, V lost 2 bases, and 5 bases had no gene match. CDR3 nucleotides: TGTGCCAGTAGTATAACGCTAGCGGGGGGCGATGAGCAGTTCTTC. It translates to CASSITLAGGDEQFF. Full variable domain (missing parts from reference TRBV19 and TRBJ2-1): DGGITQSPKYLFRKEGQNVTLSCEQNLNHDAMYWYRQDPGQGLRLIYYSQIVNDFQKGDIAEGYSVSREKKESFPLTVTSAQKNPTAFYLCASSITLAGGDEQFFGPGTRLTVL.